This T cell receptor beta chain came from a study of blood T cell repertoires in COVID-19. Study-wide context: Sources were T cells, B-cell-depleted T cells, or PBMCs; the material itself was cDNA or gDNA.

The recovered donors of Cohort 3 showed two negative PCRs, clearance, or symptom resolution. With 6 bases clipped from V and 4 bases from J, the junction kept 4 bases outside the gene matches. The CDR3 loop spans 14 amino acids. CDR1 is MNHEY, CDR2 SMNVEV, per germline (reference sequence). Clones were read by immunoSEQ multiplex PCR, and TCRdb kept only the in-frame ones, dropping some. The sample has 170,000 or so clones, roughly 90% seen once. Sample: PBMCs or T cells enriched from blood (not recorded which). This chain connects TRBV27 to TRBJ1-3; 9 nucleotides match TRBD1. This receptor was identified in a woman between 45 and 65 years old who had recovered from COVID-19. The chain's CDR3 is CASRQGASGNTIYF. The CDR3 DNA reads as TGTGCCAGCAGACAGGGGGCGTCGGGAAACACCATATATTTT.